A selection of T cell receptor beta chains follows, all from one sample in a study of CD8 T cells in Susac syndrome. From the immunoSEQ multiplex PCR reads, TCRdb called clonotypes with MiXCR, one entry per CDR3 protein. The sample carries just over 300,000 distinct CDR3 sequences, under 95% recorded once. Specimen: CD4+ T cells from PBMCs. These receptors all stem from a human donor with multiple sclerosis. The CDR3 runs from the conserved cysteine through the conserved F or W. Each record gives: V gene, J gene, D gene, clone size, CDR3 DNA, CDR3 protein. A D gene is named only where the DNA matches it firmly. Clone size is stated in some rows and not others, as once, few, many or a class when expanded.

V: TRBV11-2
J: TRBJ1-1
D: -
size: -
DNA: TGTGCCAGCAGCTTAAATATGGACACTGAAGCTTTCTTT
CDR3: CASSLNMDTEAFF

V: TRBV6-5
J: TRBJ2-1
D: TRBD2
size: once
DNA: TGTGCCAGCAGTTACGGGGCTAGCGGGATGTCCTACAATGAGCAGTTCTTC
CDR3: CASSYGASGMSYNEQFF

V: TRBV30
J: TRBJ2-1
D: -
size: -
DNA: TGTGCCTGGAGTGTACTCCCAGAACCCGAGCAGTTCTTC
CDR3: CAWSVLPEPEQFF

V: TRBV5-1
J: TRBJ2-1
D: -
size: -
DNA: TGCGCCAGCAGCTTGGGGCCCTCTGGGGCAAGCAATGAGCAGTTCTTC
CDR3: CASSLGPSGASNEQFF

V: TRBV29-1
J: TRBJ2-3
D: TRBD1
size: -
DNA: TGCAGCGCCGGTGAGACAGGGAATACGCAGTATTTT
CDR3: CSAGETGNTQYF

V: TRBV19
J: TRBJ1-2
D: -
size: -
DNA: TGTGCCAGTAGTTCCCAGCGAGACTATGGCTACACCTTC
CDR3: CASSSQRDYGYTF

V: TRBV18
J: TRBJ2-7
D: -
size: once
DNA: TGTGCCAGCTCACCAATTGGTGCCCCCGGACCCCCCACCTACGAGCAGTACTTC
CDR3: CASSPIGAPGPPTYEQYF

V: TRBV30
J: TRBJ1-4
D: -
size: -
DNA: TGTGCCTGGAGTGTTGGGCCCGCGGGAAAACTGTTTTTT
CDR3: CAWSVGPAGKLFF

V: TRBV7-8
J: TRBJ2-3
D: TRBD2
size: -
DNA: TGTGCCAGCAGCCTTCCTCGACTAGCGGGAGGCATTACGGGGAATACGCAGTATTTT
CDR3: CASSLPRLAGGITGNTQYF

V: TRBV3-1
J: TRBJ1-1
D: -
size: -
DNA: TGTGCCAGCAGCCAAGTTGGCAGGGGTATCACTGAAGCTTTCTTT
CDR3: CASSQVGRGITEAFF

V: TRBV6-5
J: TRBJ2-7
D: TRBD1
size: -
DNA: TGTGCCAGCAGCTGGACAGGGGCCTACTCCTACGAGCAGTACTTC
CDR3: CASSWTGAYSYEQYF

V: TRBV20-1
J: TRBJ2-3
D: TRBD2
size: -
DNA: TGCAGTGCTTCCCTTGGACTAGCGGGGAACACAGATACGCAGTATTTT
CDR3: CSASLGLAGNTDTQYF

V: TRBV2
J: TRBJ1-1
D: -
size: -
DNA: TGTGCCAGTGGGACGGACGCAGGAGAAGCTTTCTTT
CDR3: CASGTDAGEAFF

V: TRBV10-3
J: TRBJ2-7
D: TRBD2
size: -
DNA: TGTGCCATCAACGAGCTGGGACTACCGACGAGCTCCTACGAGCAGTACTTC
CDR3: CAINELGLPTSSYEQYF

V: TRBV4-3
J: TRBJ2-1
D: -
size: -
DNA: TGCGCCAGCAGCCAAGATAGCTGGAGCTCCTACAATGAGCAGTTCTTC
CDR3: CASSQDSWSSYNEQFF

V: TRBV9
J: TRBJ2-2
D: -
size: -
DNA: TGTGCCAGCAGCTCCCGGGGAGCGAGAGGGACCGGGGAGCTGTTTTTT
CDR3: CASSSRGARGTGELFF

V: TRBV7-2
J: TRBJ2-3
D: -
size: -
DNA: TGTGCCAGCAGCACCGGCCGGTTTGTTGATACGCAGTATTTT
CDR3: CASSTGRFVDTQYF

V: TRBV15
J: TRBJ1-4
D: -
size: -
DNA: TGTGCCACCAGCAGACACCGAACGGGGGCTTTAAATGAAAAACTGTTTTTT
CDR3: CATSRHRTGALNEKLFF

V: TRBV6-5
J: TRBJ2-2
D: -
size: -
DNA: TGTGCCAGCAGCCCCGACCGGGGATGGTCCGGGGAGCTGTTTTTT
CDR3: CASSPDRGWSGELFF

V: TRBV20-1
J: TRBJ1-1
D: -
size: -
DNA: TGCAGTGCTAGAGACCGAATCTTGGGGATCGGGTCGGCTTTCTTT
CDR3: CSARDRILGIGSAFF

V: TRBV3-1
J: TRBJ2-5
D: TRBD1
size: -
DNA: TGTGCCAGCAGCCAAGCCCGGACAGGACCGGGGAGAGAGACCCAGTACTTC
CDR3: CASSQARTGPGRETQYF

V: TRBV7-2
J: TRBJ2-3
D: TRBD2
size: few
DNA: TGTGCCAGCAGCTCGGGACTAGCGGGGGGCACAGATACGCAGTATTTT
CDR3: CASSSGLAGGTDTQYF

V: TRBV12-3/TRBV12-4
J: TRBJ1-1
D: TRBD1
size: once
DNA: TGTGCCAGCAGTTTAGAAGGGGGACAGGGGGACACTGAAGCTTTCTTT
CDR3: CASSLEGGQGDTEAFF

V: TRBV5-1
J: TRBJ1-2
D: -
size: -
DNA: TGCGCCAGCAGCTCCGGAGCGGGGGGCTATGGCTACACCTTC
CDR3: CASSSGAGGYGYTF

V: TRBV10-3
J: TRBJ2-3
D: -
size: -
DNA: TGTGCCATCAGTCCGCGGTCGGGGAGCACAGATACGCAGTATTTT
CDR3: CAISPRSGSTDTQYF

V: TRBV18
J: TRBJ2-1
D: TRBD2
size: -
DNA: TGTGCCAGCTCACCCGGGACTAGCTATGAGCAGTTCTTC
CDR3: CASSPGTSYEQFF

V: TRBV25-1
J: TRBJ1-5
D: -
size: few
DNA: TGTGCCAGCAGTCCTTCCAGGGGCAATCAGCCCCAGCATTTT
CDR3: CASSPSRGNQPQHF

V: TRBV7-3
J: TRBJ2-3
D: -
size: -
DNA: TGTGCCAGCAGCTTTCACACGGACACAGATACGCAGTATTTT
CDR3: CASSFHTDTDTQYF

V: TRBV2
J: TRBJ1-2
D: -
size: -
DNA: TGTGCCAGCAGTGAGACACCTGACTATGGCTACACCTTC
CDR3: CASSETPDYGYTF

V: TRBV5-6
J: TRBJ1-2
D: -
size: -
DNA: TGTGCCAGCAGCTTGGGGGGGATCTATGGCTACACCTTC
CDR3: CASSLGGIYGYTF

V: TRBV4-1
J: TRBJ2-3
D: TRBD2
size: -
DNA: TGCGCCAGCAGCCAACCGGGAGGACCCACAGATACGCAGTATTTT
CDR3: CASSQPGGPTDTQYF

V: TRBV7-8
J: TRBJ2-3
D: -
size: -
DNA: TGTGCCAGCAGCTCGACGGGGACGCAGTATTTT
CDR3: CASSSTGTQYF

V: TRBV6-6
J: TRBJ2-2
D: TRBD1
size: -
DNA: TGTGCCAGCAGGCCCGGGACAGGGTCCCCCGGGGAGCTGTTTTTT
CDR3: CASRPGTGSPGELFF

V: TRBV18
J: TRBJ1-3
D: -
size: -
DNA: TGTGCCAGCTCACCAACCAGGGGATCTTCTGGAAACACCATATATTTT
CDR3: CASSPTRGSSGNTIYF

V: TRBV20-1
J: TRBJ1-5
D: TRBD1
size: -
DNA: TGCAGTGCTCGACGAGATTACGACAGGGTCCACAATCAGCCCCAGCATTTT
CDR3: CSARRDYDRVHNQPQHF

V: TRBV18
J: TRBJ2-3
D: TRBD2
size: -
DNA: TGTGCCAGCTCACCAATGGCGGGAGTCAGCGCAGATACGCAGTATTTT
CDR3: CASSPMAGVSADTQYF

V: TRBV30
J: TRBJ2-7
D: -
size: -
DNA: TGTGCCTGGAGTGGGGATTTTCTGGGGGAGCAGTACTTC
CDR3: CAWSGDFLGEQYF

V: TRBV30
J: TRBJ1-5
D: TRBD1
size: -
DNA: TGTGCCTGGAGTCAGAACAGGGGCGGCGGCCAGCCCCAGCATTTT
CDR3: CAWSQNRGGGQPQHF

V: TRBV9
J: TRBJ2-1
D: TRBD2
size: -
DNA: TGTGCCAGCAGCGTAGCTTTCGGGCGGGGGGACAATGAGCAGTTCTTC
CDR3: CASSVAFGRGDNEQFF

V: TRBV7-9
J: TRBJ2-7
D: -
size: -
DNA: TGTGCCAGCACCCAGCAGACCTCCCTATACGAGCAGTACTTC
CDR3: CASTQQTSLYEQYF

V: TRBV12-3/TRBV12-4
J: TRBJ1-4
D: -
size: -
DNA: TGTGCCAGCAGTCCCCGACAGAGATCGAATGAAAAACTGTTTTTT
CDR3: CASSPRQRSNEKLFF

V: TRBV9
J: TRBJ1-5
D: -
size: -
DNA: TGTGCCAGCAGCGAGGGGCAAAATCCGCCCCAGCATTTT
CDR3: CASSEGQNPPQHF

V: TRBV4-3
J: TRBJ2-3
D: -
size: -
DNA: TGCGCCAGCAGCCAAGCAGTATATAGGGATACGCAGTATTTT
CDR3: CASSQAVYRDTQYF

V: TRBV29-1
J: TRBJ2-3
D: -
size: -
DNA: TGCAGCGTCCAGGGTCTGGCAGATACGCAGTATTTT
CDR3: CSVQGLADTQYF

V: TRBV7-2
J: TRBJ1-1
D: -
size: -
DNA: TGTGCCAGCAGCTCCCTGGGGGGGGGATCTGAAGCTTTCTTT
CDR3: CASSSLGGGSEAFF

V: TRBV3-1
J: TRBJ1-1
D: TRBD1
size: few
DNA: TGTGCCAGCAGCCAAGATCTGGGACAGGGGCGGACTGAAGCTTTCTTT
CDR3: CASSQDLGQGRTEAFF

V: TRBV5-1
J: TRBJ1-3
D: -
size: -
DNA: TGCGCCAGCAGTTTAGTCCCGGGGACACCCTCTGGAAACACCATATATTTT
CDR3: CASSLVPGTPSGNTIYF

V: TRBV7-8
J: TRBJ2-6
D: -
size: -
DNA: TGTGCCAGCAGCATACAGGGTCCCCCCTCTGGGGCCAACGTCCTGACTTTC
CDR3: CASSIQGPPSGANVLTF

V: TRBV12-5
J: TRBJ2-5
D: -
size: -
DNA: TGTGCTAGTGCGGCCGCCCTCGATGGGACCCAGTACTTC
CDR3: CASAAALDGTQYF

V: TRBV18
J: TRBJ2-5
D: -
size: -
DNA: TGTGCCAGCTCTCAAAACAGGGGAGGTCACCAAGAGACCCAGTACTTC
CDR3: CASSQNRGGHQETQYF

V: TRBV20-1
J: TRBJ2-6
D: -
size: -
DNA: TGCAGTGCAACGGGCGGCTCTGGGGCCAACGTCCTGACTTTC
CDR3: CSATGGSGANVLTF

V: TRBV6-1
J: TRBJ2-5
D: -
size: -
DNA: TGTGCCAGCAGTGCGGTTGGTACCCAGTACTTC
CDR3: CASSAVGTQYF

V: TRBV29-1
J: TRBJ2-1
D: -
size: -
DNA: TGCAGCGTCCACAGATACAATGAGCAGTTCTTC
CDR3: CSVHRYNEQFF

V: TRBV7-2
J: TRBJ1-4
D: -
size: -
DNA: TGTGCCAGCAGCACCCAACAGGGAACTAATGAAAAACTGTTTTTT
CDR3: CASSTQQGTNEKLFF

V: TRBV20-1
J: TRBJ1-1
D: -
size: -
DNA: TGCAGTGCAACCCTACAGGGGAACACTGAAGCTTTCTTT
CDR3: CSATLQGNTEAFF

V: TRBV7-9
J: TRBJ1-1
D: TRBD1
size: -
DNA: TGTGCCAGCAGCACATACAGGGGTCGAGGGAACACTGAAGCTTTCTTT
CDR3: CASSTYRGRGNTEAFF

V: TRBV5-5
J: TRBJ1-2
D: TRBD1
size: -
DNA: TGTGCCAGCAGTATTTCGGACAGGGGCTATGGCTACACCTTC
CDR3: CASSISDRGYGYTF